The text below deals with one TCR beta chain. What it binds is unknown. CD45RO-CCR7+CD27+CD95- cells counted as naive CD8+ T cells. Preparation of TRB cDNA libraries relied on 5' RACE carrying UMI labels. TCRdb reprocessed the 5' RACE reads; each CDR3 protein has one entry and no DNA is given. In all, the sample yields approximately 6,500 distinct CDR3 sequences. CDR3 length: 14 amino acids. The germline V gene encodes CDR1 SGHTA and CDR2 FQGNSA. These data are taken from a study of CXCR3-negative and CXCR3-positive naive CD8 T cells. Study-level points and caveats: The TRBV-TRBJ usage of naive CXCR3-negative and CXCR3-positive cells was similar, but that of memory cells differed.

Sequencing used naive CXCR3- CD8+ T cells from blood. Regarding subset: CD45RO-CCR7+CD27+CD95- naive CD8+ T cells lacking CXCR3 (TNR3-). The sequence came from a human donor in good health. Some clones in this sample may be carry-over from other donors' samples. V and J are TRBV7-2 and TRBJ2-7; absent DNA, TCRdb's TRBD2 call cannot be checked. CDR3 sequence: CASSPGDSGYEQYF.